This TCR beta chain emerged from a study of blood T cell repertoires in COVID-19. On the study more broadly: Donors in the United States, Italy and Spain gave samples during acute or convalescent COVID-19. T cells, B-cell-depleted T cells, or PBMCs provided the cDNA or gDNA that served as material.

Germline V CDR1 and CDR2: SEHNR, FQNEAQ (reference sequence). V was cut by 4 bases and J by 5 bases, with 14 bases left in between. CDR3 length equals 14 residues. Original processing notes: Counts of nucleated cells, estimated from reference gene primer amplification, were obtained. Method: immunoSEQ multiplex PCR; TCRdb's copy keeps in-frame clones and lacks some. The DNA was the basis for D and trimming; V, J and clone size are from that table. The sample holds approximately 80,000 clones, around 90% seen once. Material: peripheral blood. The V gene is TRBV7-9, the J gene TRBJ1-2; D is undetermined. The TCR was taken from a man in his forties with acute or convalescent COVID-19. The CDR3 here is CASSSDIHLYGYTF. For the CDR3, the DNA is TGTGCCAGCAGCTCAGACATCCATCTTTATGGCTACACCTTC. Using reference TRBV7-9 and TRBJ1-2 for the parts outside the CDR3, the full variable domain is DTGVSQNPRHKITKRGQNVTFRCDPISEHNRLYWYRQTLGQGPEFLTYFQNEAQLEKSRLLSDRFSAERPKGSFSTLEIQRTEQGDSAMYLCASSSDIHLYGYTFGSGTRLTVV.